This passage covers 26 T cell receptor beta chains from one sample sequenced in a study of T cell clones after liver transplantation. Some clones are missing from TCRdb's copy, which holds only in-frame ones; the method was immunoSEQ multiplex PCR. The table shows about 51,000 clones, with about 67% occurring only once. The starting material was CD4+ T cells from blood, obtained around 54 months after liver transplant. The receptors come from a human patient who received a liver transplant. The graft donor may have contributed some T cells.

This chain joins TRBV30 and TRBJ1-4; D remains ambiguous. The CDR3 extends over 12 amino acids. Germline V gene sequence: CDR1 GTSNPN, CDR2 SVGIG (reference sequence). The germline V and J ends were trimmed by 0 bases and 8 bases, with 7 bases remaining between them. CDR3 in DNA: TGTGCCTGGAGTGTAGTGCGGGAAAAACTGTTTTTT. This encodes CAWSVVREKLFF.

In this sample, this clone turned up a few times. This chain connects TRBV7-2 to TRBJ1-2, with 9 bases fitting TRBD1. The CDR3 spans 15 residues. Germline CDR1 is SGHTA and CDR2 is FQGNSA. V lost 0 bases and J lost 4; bases outside the gene matches: 3. CDR3 in DNA: TGTGCCAGCAGCTTAGCGACAGGGGGGAGCTATGGCTACACCTTC. This encodes CASSLATGGSYGYTF.

This clone has just one count. The chain recombines TRBV28 with TRBJ1-1; D is unresolved. V lost 5 bases to trimming and J lost 10 bases, with 11 bases between them. The CDR3 length is 11 residues. Germline CDR1 is MDHEN and CDR2 is SYDVKM. CDR3 loop: CASSTPIGAFF. The DNA for the CDR3 is TGTGCCAGCAGTACTCCCATAGGAGCTTTCTTT.

The rearrangement joins TRBV19 to TRBJ1-2; D gene ambiguous. The CDR3 loop spans 13 amino acids. Trimming stripped 8 bases from V and 6 bases from J, with 16 bases between. The germline V gene encodes CDR1 LNHDA and CDR2 SQIVND (reference sequence). The CDR3 sequence: CASSAAYFNGYTF. The CDR3 bases are TGTGCCAGTTCGGCGGCCTACTTCAATGGCTACACCTTC.

The chain is built from TRBV11-2 and TRBJ1-1; D is uncertain. The CDR3 has 15 residues. Trimming removed 5 bases at V and 2 bases at J, with 15 bases between. Germline V lookup: CDR1 SGHAT, CDR2 FQNNGV. CDR3 loop: CASSPGWGSNTEAFF. Here the CDR3 DNA reads TGTGCCAGCAGCCCCGGTTGGGGTTCCAACACTGAAGCTTTCTTT.

This clone was counted once. The rearrangement links TRBV6-5 to TRBJ2-7, with D tentatively TRBD1 (6 bases). With 0 bases removed from V and 6 bases from J, the gap between germline ends came to 9 bases. CDR1 is MNHEY, CDR2 SVGAGI, per germline. CDR3 length: 13 amino acids. The CDR3 sequence: CASSYSRGGEQYF. The DNA for the CDR3 is TGTGCCAGCAGTTACTCGAGAGGGGGCGAGCAGTACTTC.

The V call is TRBV21-1, the J call TRBJ2-7; TRBD1, as called in the table, went unchecked against the DNA. TRBV21-1 is noted as a pseudogene. The CDR3 extends over 15 amino acids. The CDR3 coding sequence is TGTGCCAGCAGCATGACAGGGGGAACGGCCTACGAGCAGTACTTC. Translation: CASSMTGGTAYEQYF.

V is TRBV18 and J is TRBJ2-7; either TRBD1 or TRBD2 may supply D (5 bases each). There are 12 residues in the CDR3. V lost 8 bases to trimming and J lost 5 bases, with 13 bases between them. CDR1 and CDR2 from the germline V gene are KGHSH and LQKENI. For the CDR3, the DNA is TGTGCCAGCGGGAGCAGGGCGGACGAGCAGTACTTC. It is translated as CASGSRADEQYF.

This clone occurred many times. The rearrangement links TRBV7-9 to TRBJ1-6; no clear D. The CDR3 totals 14 residues. V was pared by 10 bases and J by 6 bases, with 16 bases between. CDR1 is SEHNR and CDR2 is FQNEAQ in the germline V gene (reference sequence). The CDR3 DNA is TGTGCCATCCTACGGGCAGGCCCTAATTCACCCCTCCACTTT. Translation: CAILRAGPNSPLHF.

This clone is a singleton in its sample. The chain joins TRBV12-2 to TRBJ1-1. TRBV12-2 is deemed a pseudogene. This CDR3 spans 15 amino acids. CDR3 loop: CASRSTLGRNTEAFF. The CDR3 nucleotides read TGTGCAAGTCGCTCTACCTTGGGGAGAAACACTGAAGCTTTCTTT.

The rearrangement links TRBV7-2 to TRBJ2-7; TRBD1 matches 8 bases. The CDR3 contains 15 residues. Trimming removed 4 bases from V and 0 bases from J; junction bases left unmatched: 5. CDR1 and CDR2 from the germline V gene are SGHTA and FQGNSA. This CDR3 reads CASSSPDRASYEQYF. The CDR3 region has the DNA TGTGCCAGCAGCTCCCCGGACAGGGCCTCCTACGAGCAGTACTTC.

This chain links TRBV30 with TRBJ1-6, with 7 positions matching TRBD1. Trimming removed 0 bases from V and 7 bases from J; junction bases left unmatched: 6. Germline V gene lookup returns CDR1 GTSNPN and CDR2 SVGIG (reference sequence). There are 15 residues in the CDR3. CDR3 bases: TGTGCCTGGAGTGTGGTCGGGACAGAAAATTCACCCCTCCACTTT. Translation: CAWSVVGTENSPLHF.

CDR3: CASSLGGGRLSEQYF. DNA of the CDR3: TGTGCCAGCAGCTTAGGAGGGGGTCGCTTGTCGGAGCAGTACTTC. This chain joins TRBV7-3 and TRBJ2-7, with D perhaps given as TRBD1 or TRBD2 (6 bases each). The V gene's germline CDR1 is SGHTA and CDR2 FQGTGA. This CDR3 contains 15 residues. Between the trimmed V and J ends, which lost 2 bases and 7 bases, there was a span of 18 bases.

CDR3 sequence reads: CASSLVGRGGSPLHF. Here the CDR3 DNA reads TGTGCCAGCAGCTTAGTCGGCAGGGGGGGTTCACCCCTCCACTTT. The rearrangement uses TRBV11-2 and TRBJ1-6; TRBD1 agrees at 7 bases. Germline trimming cut 1 base from V and 9 bases from J; bases unmatched to any gene: 6. The CDR3 has 15 residues. CDR1 is SGHAT, CDR2 FQNNGV, per germline.

The rearrangement uses TRBV5-6 and TRBJ1-6; 8 nucleotides match TRBD1. The CDR3 loop spans 15 amino acids. Germline CDR1 reads SGHDT; CDR2 reads YYEEEE. Trimming took 4 bases from V and 4 from J; bases not matched to a gene: 4. The CDR3 spells CASSGNRGYNSPLHF. The CDR3 nucleotides are TGTGCCAGCAGCGGAAACAGGGGGTATAATTCACCCCTCCACTTT. Full variable domain (remainder filled in from reference TRBV5-6 and TRBJ1-6): DAGVTQSPTHLIKTRGQQVTLRCSPKSGHDTVSWYQQALGQGPQFIFQYYEEEERQRGNFPDRFSGHQFPNYSSELNVNALLLGDSALYLCASSGNRGYNSPLHFGNGTRLTVT.

V and J are TRBV30 and TRBJ1-1; D is perhaps TRBD1 (5 bases). CDR3 length: 12 amino acids. V lost 4 bases to trimming and J lost 3 bases, with 9 bases between them. Germline CDR1 reads GTSNPN; CDR2 reads SVGIG (reference sequence). The CDR3 region has the DNA TGTGCCTGGACCGGGGGGTACACTGAAGCTTTCTTT. Protein product: CAWTGGYTEAFF.

This chain joins TRBV4-1 and TRBJ2-5; D might be TRBD1 (6 bases). This CDR3 comprises 15 residues. Germline V CDR1 and CDR2: MGHRA, YSYEKL. With 1 base removed from V and 5 bases from J, the gap between germline ends came to 14 bases. CDR3 in DNA: TGCGCCAGCAGCCAAGTCAGGGGTGTGGATGAGACCCAGTACTTC. Its translation is CASSQVRGVDETQYF.

This clone is medium-sized by share. In the same sample, other DNA sequences code for this CDR3. CDR3 loop: CASSLGGGNSPLHF. The CDR3 DNA follows: TGTGCCAGCAGCTTAGGGGGAGGTAATTCACCCCTCCACTTT. The chain has TRBV7-8 and TRBJ1-6; D is undetermined. There are 14 residues in the CDR3. Germline lookup yields CDR1 SGHVS and CDR2 FQNEAQ. The V end lost 1 base, the J end lost 6 bases, and 7 bases lay between the germline ends.

In its sample, this clone was seen once. V is TRBV27 and J is TRBJ2-6; D is unclear. The CDR3 is made up of 15 amino acids. Germline assignment: CDR1 MNHEY and CDR2 SMNVEV (reference sequence). V gave up 8 bases and J gave up 0 bases, with 11 bases separating them. Here the CDR3 reads CASSLPGSGANVLTF. The CDR3 DNA reads as TGTGCCAGCTCTCTTCCAGGCTCTGGGGCCAACGTCCTGACTTTC.

The chain combines TRBV4-1 with TRBJ2-3; 7 nucleotides agree with TRBD1. Germline values: CDR1 MGHRA, CDR2 YSYEKL. The ends lost 4 bases at V and 2 bases at J; junction bases unmatched: 6. The CDR3 covers 15 residues. CDR3 DNA sequence: TGCGCCAGCAGCCCCCAGGGGGAATTCACAGATACGCAGTATTTT. Its translation is CASSPQGEFTDTQYF.

V and J are TRBV2 and TRBJ1-6; no reliable D call. Between the trimmed V and J ends, which lost 6 bases and 6 bases, there was a span of 18 bases. CDR1 and CDR2 (germline): SNHLY, FYNNEI. The CDR3 length is 16 residues. Here the CDR3 DNA reads TGTGCCAGCAGCAACCCCGTAGGACGACCTAATTCACCCCTCCACTTT. This codes for CASSNPVGRPNSPLHF.

This sequence joins TRBV6-1 and TRBJ1-4; D unclear. Germline-derived CDR1 and CDR2 are MNHNS and SASEGT. This CDR3 is built from 14 residues. V was clipped by 2 bases and J by 0 bases, with 4 bases between them. The CDR3 DNA follows: TGTGCCAGCAGTGAACAGACAACTAATGAAAAACTGTTTTTT. Its translation is CASSEQTTNEKLFF.

Only a few counts were recorded for this clone. The chain employs TRBV10-1 and TRBJ1-5; D may be TRBD1 (6 bases). Germline CDR1 reads WNHNN; CDR2 reads SYGVQD (reference sequence). Trimming cost V 10 bases and J 4 bases, with 14 bases left between them. This CDR3 region has 13 residues. CDR3 region: CATEGGENQPQHF. In DNA, the CDR3 is TGCGCCACCGAGGGGGGAGAAAATCAGCCCCAGCATTTT.

This chain uses TRBV5-1 with TRBJ2-7; 10 bases match TRBD1. CDR3 length: 13 amino acids. CDR1 is SGHRS and CDR2 is YFSETQ in the germline V gene. V shed 7 bases, J shed 2 bases, and the junction held 3 bases outside the gene matches. DNA of the CDR3: TGCGCCAGCTCCGGACAGGGGGCCTACGAGCAGTACTTC. It is translated as CASSGQGAYEQYF. Complete variable domain (other parts from reference TRBV5-1 and TRBJ2-7): KAGVTQTPRYLIKTRGQQVTLSCSPISGHRSVSWYQQTPGQGLQFLFEYFSETQRNKGNFPGRFSGRQFSNSRSEMNVSTLELGDSALYLCASSGQGAYEQYFGPGTRLTVT.

The V and J genes are TRBV19 and TRBJ2-2; tentative D call: TRBD1 (7 bases). The germline gives CDR1 LNHDA, CDR2 SQIVND (reference sequence). The V and J ends lost 3 bases and 4 bases respectively, with 15 bases between them. This CDR3 spans 16 amino acids. CDR3 loop: CASSIRRGRGTGELFF. In nucleotides, the CDR3 is TGTGCCAGTAGTATTAGGAGGGGGCGCGGCACCGGGGAGCTGTTTTTT.

The rearrangement joins TRBV5-5 to TRBJ1-4; 8 bases line up with TRBD1. The length of the CDR3 is 15 residues. The V segment lost 5 bases and the J segment 7 bases; nucleotides outside the gene matches: 10. The germline V gene has CDR1 SGHKS and CDR2 YYEKEE (reference sequence). This CDR3 is CASRTQGQVGEKLFF. CDR3 in DNA: TGTGCCAGCAGGACTCAGGGACAGGTCGGTGAAAAACTGTTTTTT.